The sequence of this TCR beta chain was determined in a study of OX40 agonist ivuxolimab in advanced cancers. The study's findings and limits: On average, a greater number of expanded clones characterised CD8+ T cells relative to CD4+.

The CDR3 runs to 16 residues. CDR1 is SGHVS and CDR2 is FQNEAQ in the germline V gene. The V and J ends lost 5 bases and 4 bases respectively, with 18 bases between them. Some clones are missing from TCRdb's copy, which holds only in-frame ones; the method was immunoSEQ multiplex PCR. This table has approximately 88,000 clones, around nine tenths appearing once. Details on this clone: Its specificity is unknown.

This TCR came from an adult with an advanced solid tumor such as melanoma, head and neck, liver or kidney cancer. The specimen was CD4+ or CD8+ T cells sorted from blood, collected in a trial of the OX40 agonist ivuxolimab. The chain carries TRBV7-8 and TRBJ2-1; D gene uncertain. The CDR3 sequence is CASSHAGTVLYNEQFF. Here the CDR3 DNA reads TGTGCCAGCAGCCATGCCGGAACAGTCCTATACAATGAGCAGTTCTTC.